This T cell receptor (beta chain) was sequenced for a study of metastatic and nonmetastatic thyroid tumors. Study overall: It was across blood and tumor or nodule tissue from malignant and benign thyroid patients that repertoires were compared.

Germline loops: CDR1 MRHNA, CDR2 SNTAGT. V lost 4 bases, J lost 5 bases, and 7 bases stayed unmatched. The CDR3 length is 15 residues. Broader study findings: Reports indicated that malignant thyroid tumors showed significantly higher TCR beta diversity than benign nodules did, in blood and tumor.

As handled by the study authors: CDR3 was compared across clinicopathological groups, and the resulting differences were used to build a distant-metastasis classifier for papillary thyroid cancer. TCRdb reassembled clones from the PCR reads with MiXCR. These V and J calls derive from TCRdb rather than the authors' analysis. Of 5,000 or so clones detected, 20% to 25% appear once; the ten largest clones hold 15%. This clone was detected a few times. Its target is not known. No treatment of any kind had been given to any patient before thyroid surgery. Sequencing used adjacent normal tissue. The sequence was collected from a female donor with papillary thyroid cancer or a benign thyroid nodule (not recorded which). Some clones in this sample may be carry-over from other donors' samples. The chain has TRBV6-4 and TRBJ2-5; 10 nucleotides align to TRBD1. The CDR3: CASSAQTGGGETQYF. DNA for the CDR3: TGTGCCAGCAGTGCCCAGACAGGGGGCGGCGAGACCCAGTACTTC.